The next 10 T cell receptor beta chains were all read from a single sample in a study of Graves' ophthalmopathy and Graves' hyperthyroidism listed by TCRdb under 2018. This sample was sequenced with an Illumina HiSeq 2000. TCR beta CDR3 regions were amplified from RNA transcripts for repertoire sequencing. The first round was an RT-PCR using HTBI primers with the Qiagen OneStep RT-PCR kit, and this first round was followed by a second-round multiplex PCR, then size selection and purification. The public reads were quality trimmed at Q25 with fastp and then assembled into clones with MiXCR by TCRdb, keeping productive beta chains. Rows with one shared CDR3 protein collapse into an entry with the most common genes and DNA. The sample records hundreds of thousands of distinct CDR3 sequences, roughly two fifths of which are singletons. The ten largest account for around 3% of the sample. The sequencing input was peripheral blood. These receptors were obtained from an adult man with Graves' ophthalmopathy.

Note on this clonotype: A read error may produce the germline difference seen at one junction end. CDR3 bases: TGTGCCAGCAGCTTAAGATTGGCCTACAAGCAGTACTTC. Encoded protein: CASSLRLAYKQYF. The chain employs TRBV25-1 and TRBJ2-7, with unresolved D. Germline loops: CDR1 MGHDK, CDR2 SYGVNS. The CDR3 spans 13 residues.

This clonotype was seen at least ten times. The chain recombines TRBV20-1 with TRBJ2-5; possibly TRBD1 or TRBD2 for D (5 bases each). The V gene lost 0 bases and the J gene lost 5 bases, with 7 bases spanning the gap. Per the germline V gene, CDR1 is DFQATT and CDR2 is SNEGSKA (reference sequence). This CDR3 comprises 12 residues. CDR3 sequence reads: CSARDEGETQYF. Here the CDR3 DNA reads TGCAGTGCTAGAGATGAGGGGGAGACCCAGTACTTC.

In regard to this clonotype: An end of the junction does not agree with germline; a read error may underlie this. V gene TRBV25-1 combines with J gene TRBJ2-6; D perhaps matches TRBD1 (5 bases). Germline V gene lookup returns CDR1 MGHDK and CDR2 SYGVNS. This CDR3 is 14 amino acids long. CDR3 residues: CASSAWPSKDTEAF. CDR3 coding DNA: TGTGCCAGCAGTGCGTGGCCGAGTAAGGACACTGAAGCTTTC.

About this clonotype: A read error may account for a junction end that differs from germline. CDR3 protein: CASSQERLFYEQYF. The CDR3 bases are TGCGCCAGCAGCCAAGAGAGGCTCTTCTACGAGCAGTACTTC. The J gene is TRBJ2-7, the V gene TRBV9; D ambiguous. The germline CDR1 and CDR2 sequences are SGDLS and YYNGEE. The CDR3 extends over 14 amino acids.

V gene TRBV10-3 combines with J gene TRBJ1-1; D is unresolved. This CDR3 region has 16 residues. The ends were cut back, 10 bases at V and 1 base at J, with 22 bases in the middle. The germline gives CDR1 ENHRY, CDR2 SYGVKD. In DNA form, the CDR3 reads TGTGCCAGCAGCCGTAACCGACTGAACAGGAACACTGAAGCTTTCTTT. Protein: CASSRNRLNRNTEAFF.

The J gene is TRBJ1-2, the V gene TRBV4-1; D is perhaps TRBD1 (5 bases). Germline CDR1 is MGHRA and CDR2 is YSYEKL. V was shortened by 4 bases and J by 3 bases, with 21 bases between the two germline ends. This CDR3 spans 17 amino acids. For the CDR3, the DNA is TGCGCCAGCAGCCCCCAGGCCCAGGGTTATATTTACTATGGCTACACCTTC. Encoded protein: CASSPQAQGYIYYGYTF.

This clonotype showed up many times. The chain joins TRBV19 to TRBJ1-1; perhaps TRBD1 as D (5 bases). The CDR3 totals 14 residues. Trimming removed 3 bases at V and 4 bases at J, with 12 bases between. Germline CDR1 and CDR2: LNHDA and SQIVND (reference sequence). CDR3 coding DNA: TGTGCCAGTAGTATCTCTGGGGGAGGCACTGAAGCTTTCTTT. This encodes CASSISGGGTEAFF.

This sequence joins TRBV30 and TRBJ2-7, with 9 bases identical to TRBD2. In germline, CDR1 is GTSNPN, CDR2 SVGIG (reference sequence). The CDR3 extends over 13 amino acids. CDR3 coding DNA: TGTGCTGCCGGAGCGGGAGGTCCCTACGAGCAGTACTTC. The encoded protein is CAAGAGGPYEQYF.

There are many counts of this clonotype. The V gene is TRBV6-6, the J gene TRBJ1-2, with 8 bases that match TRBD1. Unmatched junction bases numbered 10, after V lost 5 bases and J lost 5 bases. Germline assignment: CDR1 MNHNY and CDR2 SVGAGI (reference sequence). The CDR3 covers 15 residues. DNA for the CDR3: TGTGCCAGCAGTACCCGGACAGGGACGGGATATGGCTACACCTTC. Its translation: CASSTRTGTGYGYTF.

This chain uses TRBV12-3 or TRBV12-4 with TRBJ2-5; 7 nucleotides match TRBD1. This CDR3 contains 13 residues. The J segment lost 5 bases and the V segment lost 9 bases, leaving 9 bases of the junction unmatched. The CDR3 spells CASKAGGWETQYF. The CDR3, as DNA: TGTGCCAGTAAAGCAGGGGGATGGGAGACCCAGTACTTC.